This TCR beta chain was sequenced for a study of T cell responses to AZD1222 COVID-19 vaccine. For the study at large: Some second doses came at about 4 weeks and others at about 12 weeks; these were pooled. Whole-study results and caveats: Receipt of two AZD1222 doses was followed by a rise in Spike-specific TCR breadth and depth. Baseline antibody screening turned up just a handful of seropositive AZD1222 recipients. Unmutated variant regions reportedly attract nearly half of all spike-specific TCRs.

Measured with immunoSEQ multiplex PCR; TCRdb has only the in-frame clones, and not every one. Here the sample spans 200,000 or so clones, 85% to 95% being singletons. Worth noting for this clone: The target antigen is unknown.

Germline values: CDR1 SEHNR, CDR2 FQNEAQ (reference sequence). This CDR3 has 13 residues. Losses at the gene ends were 6 bases for V and 6 bases for J; bases not matched to a gene: 8. The starting material was peripheral blood, obtained on day 0 of AZD1222 vaccination. This TCR was sampled from an adult in good health. The V gene is TRBV7-9, the J gene TRBJ2-7; 7 bases agree with TRBD1. CDR3 residues: CASSPGQMGEQYF. The CDR3 DNA reads as TGTGCCAGCAGTCCGGGACAGATGGGCGAGCAGTACTTC.